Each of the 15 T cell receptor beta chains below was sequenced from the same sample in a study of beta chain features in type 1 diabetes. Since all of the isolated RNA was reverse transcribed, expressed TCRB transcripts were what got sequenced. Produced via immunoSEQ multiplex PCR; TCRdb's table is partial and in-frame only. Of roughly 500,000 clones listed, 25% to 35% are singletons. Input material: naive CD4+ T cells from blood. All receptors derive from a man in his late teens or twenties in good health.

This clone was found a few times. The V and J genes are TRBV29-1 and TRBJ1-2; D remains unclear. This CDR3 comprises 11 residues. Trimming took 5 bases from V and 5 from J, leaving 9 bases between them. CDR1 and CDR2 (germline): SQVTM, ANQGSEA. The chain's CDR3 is CSVLLGYGYTF. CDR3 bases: TGCAGCGTTCTTTTGGGGTATGGCTACACCTTC.

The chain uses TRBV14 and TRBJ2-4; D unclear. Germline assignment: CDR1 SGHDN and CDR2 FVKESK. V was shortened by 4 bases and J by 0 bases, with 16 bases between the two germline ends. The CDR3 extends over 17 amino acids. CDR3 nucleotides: TGTGCCAGCAGCCCCGCACAGACGCATCTAGCCAAAAACATTCAGTACTTC. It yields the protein CASSPAQTHLAKNIQYF.

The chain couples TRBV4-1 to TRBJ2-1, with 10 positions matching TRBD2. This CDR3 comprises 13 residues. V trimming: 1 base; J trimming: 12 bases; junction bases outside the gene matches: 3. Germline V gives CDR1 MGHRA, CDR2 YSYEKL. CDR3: CASSQAVAGGQFF. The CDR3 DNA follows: TGCGCCAGCAGCCAAGCCGTAGCGGGGGGGCAGTTCTTC.

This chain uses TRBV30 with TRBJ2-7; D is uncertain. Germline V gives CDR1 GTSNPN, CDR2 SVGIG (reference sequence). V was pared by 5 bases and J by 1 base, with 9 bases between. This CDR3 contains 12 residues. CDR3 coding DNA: TGTGCCTGGGAAGCCGGGTCCTACGAGCAGTACTTC. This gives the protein CAWEAGSYEQYF.

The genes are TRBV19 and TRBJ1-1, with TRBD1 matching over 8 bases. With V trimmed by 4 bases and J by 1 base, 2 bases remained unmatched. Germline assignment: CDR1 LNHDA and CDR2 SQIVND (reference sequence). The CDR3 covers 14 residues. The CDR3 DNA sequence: TGTGCCAGTAGTAAAGGACAGGGGAACACTGAAGCTTTCTTT. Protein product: CASSKGQGNTEAFF.

The CDR3 DNA is TGTGCCAGCAGCGAGACAGGGAATGTTGGCTATGGCTACACCTTC. Encoded protein: CASSETGNVGYGYTF. The chain carries TRBV2 and TRBJ1-2; 7 nucleotides line up with TRBD1. The CDR3 length is 15 residues. Germline assignment: CDR1 SNHLY and CDR2 FYNNEI. Trimming at V came to 6 bases and at J to 4 bases, leaving 11 bases not matched to a gene.

The CDR3 coding sequence is TGTGCCAGCAGCCGATATACGACGGGGACTGAAGCTTTCTTT. Residues: CASSRYTTGTEAFF. This sequence joins TRBV14 and TRBJ1-1; D remains unclear. V was cut by 4 bases and J by 5 bases, with 14 bases left in between. From germline, CDR1 is SGHDN and CDR2 FVKESK. This CDR3 has 14 amino acids.

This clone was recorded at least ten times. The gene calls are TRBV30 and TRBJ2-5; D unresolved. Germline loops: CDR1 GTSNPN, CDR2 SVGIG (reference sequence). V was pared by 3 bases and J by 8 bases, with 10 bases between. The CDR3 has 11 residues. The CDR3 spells CAWSLDRTQYF. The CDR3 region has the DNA TGTGCCTGGAGCCTCGACCGTACCCAGTACTTC. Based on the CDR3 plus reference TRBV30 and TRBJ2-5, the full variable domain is SQTIHQWPATLVQPVGSPLSLECTVEGTSNPNLYWYRQAAGRGLQLLFYSVGIGQISSEVPQNLSASRPQDRQFILSSKKLLLSDSGFYLCAWSLDRTQYFGPGTRLLVL.

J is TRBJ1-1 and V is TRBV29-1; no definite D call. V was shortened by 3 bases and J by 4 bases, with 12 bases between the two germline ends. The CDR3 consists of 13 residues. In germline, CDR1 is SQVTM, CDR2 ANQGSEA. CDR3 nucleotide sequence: TGCAGCGTTGACGCAGGTATCAGCACTGAAGCTTTCTTT. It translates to CSVDAGISTEAFF.

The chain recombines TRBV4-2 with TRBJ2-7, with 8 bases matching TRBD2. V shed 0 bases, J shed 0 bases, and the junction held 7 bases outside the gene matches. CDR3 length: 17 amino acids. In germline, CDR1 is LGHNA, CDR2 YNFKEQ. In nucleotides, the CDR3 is TGTGCCAGCAGCCAAGATGGGACTAGGCAGAGCTCCTACGAGCAGTACTTC. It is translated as CASSQDGTRQSSYEQYF.

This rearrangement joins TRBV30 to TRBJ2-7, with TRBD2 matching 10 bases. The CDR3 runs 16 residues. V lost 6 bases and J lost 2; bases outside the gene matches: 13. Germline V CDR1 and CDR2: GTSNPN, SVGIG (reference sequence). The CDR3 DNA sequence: TGTGCCTGTAAAGGCATGAGCGGGAGGGCCCCCTACGAGCAGTACTTC. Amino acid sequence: CACKGMSGRAPYEQYF.

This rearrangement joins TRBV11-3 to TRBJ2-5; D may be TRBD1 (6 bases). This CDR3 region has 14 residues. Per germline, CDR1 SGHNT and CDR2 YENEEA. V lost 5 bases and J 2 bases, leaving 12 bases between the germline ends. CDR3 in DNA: TGTGCCAGCAGCACGGGGACATCTCAAGAGACCCAGTACTTC. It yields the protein CASSTGTSQETQYF.

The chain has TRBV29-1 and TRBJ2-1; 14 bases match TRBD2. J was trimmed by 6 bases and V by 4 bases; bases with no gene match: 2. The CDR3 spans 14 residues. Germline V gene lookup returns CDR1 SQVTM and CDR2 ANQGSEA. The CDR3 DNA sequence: TGCAGCGTTGCCGGGACTAGCGGGAGCAATGAGCAGTTCTTC. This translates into CSVAGTSGSNEQFF.

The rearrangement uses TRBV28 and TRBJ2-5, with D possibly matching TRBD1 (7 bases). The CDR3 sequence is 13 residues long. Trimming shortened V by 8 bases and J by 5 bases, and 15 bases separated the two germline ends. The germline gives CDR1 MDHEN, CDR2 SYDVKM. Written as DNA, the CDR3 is TGTGCCAGCGCGGAGGGGGCTTATGAGACCCAGTACTTC. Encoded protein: CASAEGAYETQYF.

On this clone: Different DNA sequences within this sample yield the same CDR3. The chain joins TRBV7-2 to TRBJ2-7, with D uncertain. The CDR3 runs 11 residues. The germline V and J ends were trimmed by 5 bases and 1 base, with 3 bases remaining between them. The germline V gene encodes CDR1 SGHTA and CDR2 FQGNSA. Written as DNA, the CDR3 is TGTGCCAGCAGCCCATCCTACGAGCAGTACTTC. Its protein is CASSPSYEQYF.